The clone carrying this T cell receptor beta chain was counted a few times. This entry is derived from a study of patients and donors after allogeneic stem cell transplantation. TCRdb re-called the RT-PCR reads with MiXCR, one entry per CDR3 protein. This sample yields about 74,000 distinct CDR3 sequences, of which around 27% are seen a single time; more than 20% belongs to the top ten. CDR1 and CDR2 (germline): DFQATT, SNEGSKA (reference sequence). Trimming removed 0 bases from V and 6 bases from J, with 12 bases in between. The CDR3 contains 13 residues. The source of this sequence is a human donor who was either an allogeneic HSCT recipient or a stem cell or donor lymphocyte infusion donor (not recorded which). It is not recorded whose cells these are; they may come from a transplant donor. V is TRBV20-1 and J is TRBJ2-7; maybe TRBD1 (6 bases). Sequenced: blood, either unsorted or a sorted T cell fraction (not recorded which). As DNA, the CDR3 is TGCAGTGCTAGAGATGACACAGGGACCGAGCAGTACTTC. It translates to CSARDDTGTEQYF.